What follows are 29 T cell receptor beta chains derived from one specimen sequenced in a study of shared clonotypes between healthy human individuals (dated by TCRdb to about 2020). The library came from the immunoSEQ multiplex PCR assay. What TCRdb holds here is the immuneACCESS table cut down to in-frame rearrangements. Part of the clones is not present; checked against another copy, under half of the missing clones reflect an unresolved V gene, and the others are unexplained. Within this sample are 800,000 or so clones, with about 96% of them counted one time only. The top ten constitute under 0.25% of the sample. CD8 naive samples were CD45RO-negative cells positively selected for CCR7, giving a CD45RA+CCR7+ population that excluded TemRA cells. The sample consisted of naive CD8+ T cells sorted from blood. The label giving this sample's cell subset or site can be read as: CD45RA+CCR7+. These TCRs come from a young man in good health.

J is TRBJ2-1 and V is TRBV19; D possibly corresponds to TRBD1 (5 bases). Germline V CDR1 and CDR2: LNHDA, SQIVND (reference sequence). CDR3 length: 14 amino acids. Trimming pared 7 bases from V and 4 bases from J, leaving 14 bases between. CDR3 nucleotide sequence: TGTGCCAGTAATCCAGGGAAATCTTACAATGAGCAGTTCTTC. This gives the protein CASNPGKSYNEQFF.

The rearrangement links TRBV4-1 to TRBJ2-7; D not certain. With 0 bases removed from V and 6 bases from J, the gap between germline ends came to 21 bases. The CDR3 is 17 residues long. CDR1 and CDR2 (germline): MGHRA, YSYEKL. The CDR3 is CASSQDESLANLGEQYF. The CDR3 DNA sequence: TGCGCCAGCAGCCAAGATGAGTCCCTCGCGAACCTGGGCGAGCAGTACTTC.

This clone showed up just once. The chain uses TRBV7-2 and TRBJ2-3, with D unclear. V lost 11 bases to trimming and J lost 2 bases, with 11 bases between them. This CDR3 contains 12 residues. Germline V gene data show CDR1 as SGHTA and CDR2 as FQGNSA. DNA of the CDR3: TGTGCCGTGGCGGTGCACACAGATACGCAGTATTTT. This sequence encodes CAVAVHTDTQYF.

The chain recombines TRBV29-1 with TRBJ2-7; D may match TRBD1 or TRBD2 (5 bases each). The CDR3 contains 16 residues. In germline, CDR1 is SQVTM, CDR2 ANQGSEA. The V end lost 2 bases, the J end lost 0 bases, and 17 bases lay between the germline ends. For the CDR3, the DNA is TGCAGCGTTGAAAGATACTCCGGGACGGTCTCCTACGAGCAGTACTTC. This encodes CSVERYSGTVSYEQYF.

V gene TRBV15 combines with J gene TRBJ2-7, with D maybe TRBD1 (6 bases). The V and J ends lost 1 base and 4 bases respectively, with 8 bases between them. CDR1 LNHNV and CDR2 YYDKDF come from the germline V gene (reference sequence). The CDR3 consists of 13 residues. The CDR3 region is CATSRADRYEQYF. DNA of the CDR3: TGTGCCACCAGCAGAGCCGACAGGTACGAGCAGTACTTC.

In this sample, this clone turned up once. The V and J genes are TRBV6-6 and TRBJ2-1, with D tentatively TRBD2 (5 bases). Trimming removed 5 bases from V and 1 base from J, with 12 bases in between. Per the germline V gene, CDR1 is MNHNY and CDR2 is SVGAGI (reference sequence). The CDR3 totals 15 residues. The CDR3 loop reads CASSLPTSSYNEQFF. The CDR3 bases are TGTGCCAGCAGTCTGCCCACTAGTTCCTACAATGAGCAGTTCTTC.

The chain uses TRBV10-3 and TRBJ2-1; D is uncertain. The germline V and J ends were trimmed by 0 bases and 2 bases, with 8 bases remaining between them. Looked up from germline, CDR1 is ENHRY and CDR2 is SYGVKD. The CDR3 length is 15 residues. Written as DNA, the CDR3 is TGTGCCATCAGTGAGTCGCTAGGGACCTACAATGAGCAGTTCTTC. Translated, it gives CAISESLGTYNEQFF.

The gene calls are TRBV27 and TRBJ2-7; D possibly matches TRBD1 or TRBD2 (5 bases each). Trimming removed 0 bases at V and 0 bases at J, with 18 bases between. The CDR3 contains 18 residues. CDR1 is MNHEY, CDR2 SMNVEV, per germline (reference sequence). The CDR3 region has the DNA TGTGCCAGCAGTTTATCCCCCTACCGGGGCAGGAGCTCCTACGAGCAGTACTTC. Amino acids: CASSLSPYRGRSSYEQYF.

The chain combines TRBV10-3 with TRBJ2-7, with D possibly TRBD1 on 6 matching bases. Trimming pared 6 bases from V and 5 bases from J, leaving 20 bases between. The CDR3 contains 15 residues. Germline CDR1 and CDR2: ENHRY and SYGVKD. CDR3 bases: TGTGCCATCAGGGCCCTACTGACAGGAGACAACGAGCAGTACTTC. Amino acid sequence: CAIRALLTGDNEQYF.

V gene TRBV27 combines with J gene TRBJ2-7; D ambiguous. Germline lookup yields CDR1 MNHEY and CDR2 SMNVEV (reference sequence). This CDR3 region has 14 residues. Between the trimmed V and J ends, which lost 5 bases and 3 bases, there was a span of 14 bases. The CDR3 DNA sequence: TGTGCCAGCAGTCCCCGGACGGCCGTCTACGAGCAGTACTTC. This gives the protein CASSPRTAVYEQYF.

V gene TRBV7-8 combines with J gene TRBJ2-7; D uncertain. V gave up 5 bases and J gave up 2 bases, with 13 bases separating them. The CDR3 length is 14 residues. Germline assignment: CDR1 SGHVS and CDR2 FQNEAQ. CDR3 region: CASSRPGVAYEQYF. DNA of the CDR3: TGTGCCAGCAGCAGACCGGGTGTCGCCTACGAGCAGTACTTC.

The chain has TRBV4-1 and TRBJ2-7, with unresolved D. Trimming removed 4 bases from V and 3 bases from J, with 13 bases in between. The CDR3 length is 14 residues. Germline V gene lookup returns CDR1 MGHRA and CDR2 YSYEKL. The CDR3 spells CASSPGGEIYEQYF. For the CDR3, the DNA is TGCGCCAGCAGCCCAGGCGGAGAAATCTACGAGCAGTACTTC.

The CDR3 region is CASSHRATGQSYNEQFF. In DNA, the CDR3 is TGCGCCAGCAGTCATCGGGCCACGGGACAGTCCTACAATGAGCAGTTCTTC. The J gene is TRBJ2-1, the V gene TRBV23-1; 7 positions agree with TRBD1. TRBV23-1 qualifies as an ORF whose function is uncertain. There are 17 residues in the CDR3. The V segment lost 3 bases and the J segment 1 base; nucleotides outside the gene matches: 9.

CDR3 amino acids: CAINREAGELFF. In nucleotides, the CDR3 is TGTGCCATCAACAGGGAAGCCGGGGAGCTGTTTTTT. The rearrangement joins TRBV10-3 to TRBJ2-2; possible D gene TRBD1, 6 bases. The CDR3 length is 12 residues. Germline CDR1 reads ENHRY; CDR2 reads SYGVKD. The V gene lost 7 bases and the J gene lost 6 bases, with 9 bases spanning the gap.

The J gene is TRBJ1-1, the V gene TRBV5-1, with a possible D match to TRBD1 (5 bases). Per the germline V gene, CDR1 is SGHRS and CDR2 is YFSETQ. V lost 4 bases and J lost 3, with 16 bases in between. This CDR3 is built from 15 residues. This CDR3 reads CASSRGTSGDTEAFF. DNA of the CDR3: TGCGCCAGCAGCCGGGGGACCTCCGGCGACACTGAAGCTTTCTTT. The full variable domain, rest sourced from reference TRBV5-1 and TRBJ1-1, is KAGVTQTPRYLIKTRGQQVTLSCSPISGHRSVSWYQQTPGQGLQFLFEYFSETQRNKGNFPGRFSGRQFSNSRSEMNVSTLELGDSALYLCASSRGTSGDTEAFFGQGTRLTVV.

The CDR3, as DNA: TGTGCCAGCACCCCCCCCGCAGGGGGGGTGGGGTCAAAGTACTTC. The encoded protein is CASTPPAGGVGSKYF. This chain uses TRBV27 with TRBJ2-7; D is possibly TRBD1 or TRBD2 (7 bases each). Trimming took off 7 bases at V and 11 bases at J, with 27 bases between the two ends. The CDR3 has 15 amino acids. Germline V gene sequence: CDR1 MNHEY, CDR2 SMNVEV (reference sequence).

This chain uses TRBV5-8 with TRBJ2-7; 7 bases fit TRBD1. The CDR3 extends over 13 amino acids. Germline V gives CDR1 SGHTS, CDR2 YDEGEE. V dropped 4 bases and J dropped 2; count of bases not matched to a gene: 3. The DNA of the CDR3 is TGTGCCAGCAGCAACAGGGGAACCTACGAGCAGTACTTC. Protein product: CASSNRGTYEQYF.

V and J are TRBV29-1 and TRBJ2-1; 11 bases align to TRBD2. Looked up from germline, CDR1 is SQVTM and CDR2 is ANQGSEA. The CDR3 spans 17 residues. After removal of 5 bases from V and 0 bases from J, the junction contained 9 bases not matched to a gene. This chain's CDR3 is CSVRPEGLADSYNEQFF. In DNA form, the CDR3 reads TGCAGCGTTAGACCCGAGGGACTAGCGGACTCCTACAATGAGCAGTTCTTC.

V usage is TRBV19 and J usage is TRBJ2-7; D not certain. This CDR3 comprises 14 residues. CDR1 and CDR2 from the germline V gene are LNHDA and SQIVND (reference sequence). Deletions cut 9 bases from V and 6 bases from J, with 21 bases between. CDR3 in amino acids: CASSPIRTDTEQYF. As DNA, the CDR3 is TGTGCCAGCTCTCCGATCCGGACGGATACCGAGCAGTACTTC.

The chain has TRBV27 and TRBJ2-7; a weak D match, TRBD1 (6 bases). Germline-derived CDR1 and CDR2 are MNHEY and SMNVEV (reference sequence). CDR3 length equals 14 residues. V gave up 2 bases and J gave up 7 bases, with 15 bases separating them. CDR3 loop: CASSLTGWLREQYF. The CDR3 DNA follows: TGTGCCAGCAGTTTAACAGGGTGGTTGCGTGAGCAGTACTTC.

V usage is TRBV5-1 and J usage is TRBJ2-7, with 8 bases identical to TRBD2. Germline loops: CDR1 SGHRS, CDR2 YFSETQ. Trimming at V came to 1 base and at J to 2 bases, leaving 5 bases not matched to a gene. This CDR3 comprises 15 residues. The CDR3 spells CASSLFSSGPYEQYF. The CDR3 region has the DNA TGCGCCAGCAGCTTGTTTTCTAGCGGGCCCTACGAGCAGTACTTC.

The chain combines TRBV29-1 with TRBJ1-2; D ambiguous. V lost 0 bases to trimming and J lost 2 bases, with 7 bases between them. Germline loops: CDR1 SQVTM, CDR2 ANQGSEA. The CDR3 is 13 residues long. Here the CDR3 DNA reads TGCAGCGTTGAAGATCCCGGAAACTATGGCTACACCTTC. Translated: CSVEDPGNYGYTF.

In this sample, this clone turned up once. The rearrangement joins TRBV6-5 to TRBJ2-2, with D possibly being TRBD2 (6 bases). V lost 5 bases to trimming and J lost 5 bases, with 12 bases between them. The germline gives CDR1 MNHEY, CDR2 SVGAGI. The length of the CDR3 is 14 residues. CDR3 sequence (DNA): TGTGCCAGCAGTCCCAGCGGAGGGACCGGGGAGCTGTTTTTT. Translation gives CASSPSGGTGELFF.

The rearrangement uses TRBV7-2 and TRBJ2-1; D might be TRBD2 (6 bases). Trimming removed 2 bases from V and 4 bases from J, with 24 bases in between. This CDR3 has 19 amino acids. Germline V lookup: CDR1 SGHTA, CDR2 FQGNSA. CDR3 in DNA: TGTGCCAGCAGCTTAATTCTTTTGGCTAGCGCTTCGTCTTACAATGAGCAGTTCTTC. This codes for CASSLILLASASSYNEQFF. Full variable domain (remainder filled in from reference TRBV7-2 and TRBJ2-1): GAGVSQSPSNKVTEKGKDVELRCDPISGHTALYWYRQSLGQGLEFLIYFQGNSAPDKSGLPSDRFSAERTGGSVSTLTIQRTQQEDSAVYLCASSLILLASASSYNEQFFGPGTRLTVL.

The rearrangement uses TRBV18 and TRBJ2-1; tentatively, D is TRBD2 (6 bases). Trimming took off 6 bases at V and 4 bases at J, with 19 bases between the two ends. The CDR3 runs 16 residues. The V gene's germline CDR1 is KGHSH and CDR2 LQKENI. The CDR3 loop is CASSPNGRGDYNEQFF. CDR3 coding DNA: TGTGCCAGCTCTCCTAACGGGAGAGGGGATTACAATGAGCAGTTCTTC.

The V and J genes are TRBV2 and TRBJ1-5; a possible D gene is TRBD1 (5 bases). Trimming cost V 1 base and J 6 bases, with 13 bases left between them. The CDR3 contains 15 residues. Germline CDR1 SNHLY, CDR2 FYNNEI. The DNA for the CDR3 is TGTGCCAGCAGTGAAGGCCGGGGGGAATTTCAGCCCCAGCATTTT. This translates into CASSEGRGEFQPQHF.

The chain couples TRBV15 to TRBJ1-1; no definite D call. Germline CDR1 LNHNV, CDR2 YYDKDF (reference sequence). Trimming took off 7 bases at V and 1 base at J, with 10 bases between the two ends. The CDR3 is 13 amino acids. CDR3 sequence (DNA): TGTGCCACCAACCAGGAATCGAACACTGAAGCTTTCTTT. It yields the protein CATNQESNTEAFF.

J is TRBJ2-7 and V is TRBV19; a weak D match, TRBD1 (5 bases). V shed 3 bases and J shed 2 bases, with 14 bases lying between them. The germline V gene has CDR1 LNHDA and CDR2 SQIVND (reference sequence). This CDR3 is 15 amino acids long. The CDR3 here is CASSIYVQGTYEQYF. The CDR3, as DNA: TGTGCCAGTAGTATTTATGTCCAGGGAACCTACGAGCAGTACTTC.

V and J are TRBV5-5 and TRBJ2-3; 8 bases match TRBD1. Germline CDR1 reads SGHKS; CDR2 reads YYEKEE (reference sequence). The CDR3 has 18 residues. J was trimmed by 5 bases and V by 4 bases; bases with no gene match: 18. CDR3 residues: CASSQTLSRAGGRDTQYF. The CDR3 coding sequence is TGTGCCAGCAGCCAAACTCTATCGAGGGCAGGGGGCCGAGATACGCAGTATTTT.